The sequence of this T cell receptor beta chain was determined in a study of T cells in localized non-small cell lung cancer. The study, taken as a whole, reports: Out of the top 100 tumor clones, a median approximately 61 were seen in adjacent lung. Maximal T cell clonality occurred in uninvolved adjacent lung, with tumor ranking below it. A single tumor region was sequenced, leaving heterogeneity possible. Elevated blood T cell density was associated with longer overall survival.

Sequencing used immunoSEQ multiplex PCR; TCRdb keeps in-frame clones, though not all of them. The repertoire holds 25,000 to 35,000 clones, with roughly nine tenths as singletons. With 5 bases removed from V and 4 bases from J, the gap between germline ends came to 11 bases. The length of the CDR3 is 13 residues. The V gene's germline CDR1 is SSHAT and CDR2 FNYEAQ (reference sequence). A word on this clone: Its antigen remains unknown.

Source: peripheral blood, taken before any cancer treatment. This clonotype was sampled from a woman between 35 and 70 years old with stage I lung adenocarcinoma. J is TRBJ1-1 and V is TRBV7-7; weak D call: TRBD1 (5 bases). DNA for the CDR3: TGTGCCAGCAGCCGTGGACATGGCACTGAAGCTTTCTTT. This encodes CASSRGHGTEAFF.